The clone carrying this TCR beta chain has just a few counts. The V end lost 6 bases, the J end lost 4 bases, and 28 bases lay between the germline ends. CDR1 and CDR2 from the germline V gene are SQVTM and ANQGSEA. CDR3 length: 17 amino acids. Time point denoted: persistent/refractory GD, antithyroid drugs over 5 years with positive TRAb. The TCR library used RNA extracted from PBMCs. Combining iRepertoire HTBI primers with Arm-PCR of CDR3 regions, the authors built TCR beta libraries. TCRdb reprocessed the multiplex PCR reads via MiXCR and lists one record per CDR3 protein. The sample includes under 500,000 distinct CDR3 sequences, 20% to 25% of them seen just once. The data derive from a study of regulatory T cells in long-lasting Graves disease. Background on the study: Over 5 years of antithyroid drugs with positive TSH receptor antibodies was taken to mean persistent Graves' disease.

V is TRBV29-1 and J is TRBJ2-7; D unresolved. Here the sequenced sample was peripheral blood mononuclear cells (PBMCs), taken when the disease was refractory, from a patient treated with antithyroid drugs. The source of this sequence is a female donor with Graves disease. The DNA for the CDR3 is TGCAGCGTAGGCTATTGGAACTCTCCCAGCACCCTGTACGAGCAGTACTTC. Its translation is CSVGYWNSPSTLYEQYF.